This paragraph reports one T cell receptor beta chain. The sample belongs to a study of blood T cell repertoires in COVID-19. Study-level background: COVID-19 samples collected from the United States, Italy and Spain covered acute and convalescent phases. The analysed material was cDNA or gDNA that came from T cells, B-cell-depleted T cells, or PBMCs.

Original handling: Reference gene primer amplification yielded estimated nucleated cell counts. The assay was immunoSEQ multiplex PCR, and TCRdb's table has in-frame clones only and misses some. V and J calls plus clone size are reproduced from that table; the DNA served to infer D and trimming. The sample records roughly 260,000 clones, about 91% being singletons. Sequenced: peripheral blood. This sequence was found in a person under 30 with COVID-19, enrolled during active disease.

The CDR3 DNA reads as TGTGCCAGCAGTTACTCAGACAGGGCCGCTGGCTACACCTTC. It codes for CASSYSDRAAGYTF. J is TRBJ1-2 and V is TRBV6-5, with TRBD1 matching 7 bases. The CDR3 covers 14 residues. The germline V gene encodes CDR1 MNHEY and CDR2 SVGAGI. Trimming cost V 0 bases and J 7 bases; bases outside gene matches: 5.